This is a list of T cell receptor beta chains from one sample in a study of blood T cell repertoires in COVID-19. This table comes from immunoSEQ multiplex PCR, and its TCRdb copy is limited to in-frame clones, with some not included. The table lists over 200,000 clones, more than 70% of them singletons. The specimen sequenced was peripheral blood. These TCRs come from a woman in her forties or fifties with acute or convalescent COVID-19. The CDR3 runs from the conserved cysteine through the conserved F or W. Each record gives: V gene, D gene, clone size, J gene, CDR3 DNA, CDR3 protein. A D gene is named only where the DNA matches it firmly. Expanded clones get a size class; other rows say once, few or many, or leave the size out.

TRBV18	TRBD2	.	TRBJ2-1	TGTGCCAGCTCACCAACTAGCGCCGACAATGAGCAGTTCTTC	CASSPTSADNEQFF
TRBV19	.	.	TRBJ1-1	TGTGCCAGTAGTGCCCCGGACACCTGGAACACTGAAGCTTTCTTT	CASSAPDTWNTEAFF
TRBV5-1	.	.	TRBJ2-3	TGCGCCAGCAGCTTGACGTGGGGCGGAGTGGGTCCCACAGATACGCAGTATTTT	CASSLTWGGVGPTDTQYF
TRBV28	.	few	TRBJ2-2	TGTGCCAGCAGGGGGGCCCCTGGGCAGGGGAACACCGGGGAGCTGTTTTTT	CASRGAPGQGNTGELFF
TRBV14	TRBD1	.	TRBJ1-4	TGTGCCAGCAGCCAGAGCAGGGGGGCCAAGTTTGAAAAACTGTTTTTT	CASSQSRGAKFEKLFF
TRBV13	TRBD1	.	TRBJ2-7	TGTGCCAGCAGCCCCGGGACAGGGGCCTACGAGCAGTACTTC	CASSPGTGAYEQYF
TRBV5-5	.	.	TRBJ2-3	TGTGCCAGCAGCTTTGACTTGAGCACAGATACGCAGTATTTT	CASSFDLSTDTQYF
TRBV7-8	.	.	TRBJ2-1	TGTGCCAGCAGCTTAAGGCAAATCGGGAATGAGCAGTTCTTC	CASSLRQIGNEQFF
TRBV7-9	.	.	TRBJ1-3	TGTGCCAGCAGCTCAAATTCAGGGGCCCGGACCTCTGGAAACACCATATATTTT	CASSSNSGARTSGNTIYF
TRBV3-1/TRBV3-2	.	.	TRBJ1-4	TGTGCCAGCAGCCAAGCAGGCGAAAAACTGTTTTTT	CASSQAGEKLFF
TRBV2	.	.	TRBJ1-5	TGTGCCAGCAAAAAAGAACAGGGAATTGGTAGCAATCAGCCCCAGCATTTT	CASKKEQGIGSNQPQHF
TRBV12-5	TRBD2	once	TRBJ2-1	TGTGCTAGTGGTTTGGGGTATGATGTTTTAGGGACTAGCCCTCAGCAGCAGTTCTTC	CASGLGYDVLGTSPQQQFF
TRBV5-1	TRBD1	.	TRBJ2-7	TGCGCCAGCAGCCAATCGACAGGGGGCACCTTTAGCCGGGAGCAGTACTTC	CASSQSTGGTFSREQYF
TRBV27	.	.	TRBJ2-3	TGTGCCAGCAGTTTGGGTCTAGCAGATACGCAGTATTTT	CASSLGLADTQYF